This T cell receptor beta chain was retrieved from a study of blood T cell repertoires in COVID-19. Across the whole study: Acute and convalescent COVID-19 specimens originated in the United States, Italy and Spain. From T cells, B-cell-depleted T cells, or PBMCs came the material, which was cDNA or gDNA.

In the authors' methods: Reference gene primer amplification gave nucleated cell count estimates. TCRdb's table, derived via immunoSEQ multiplex PCR, lists solely in-frame clones and lacks some. V, J and clone size derive from that table, while D and trimming were established from the DNA sequence. The sample includes about 180,000 clones, around 83% of them seen just once. The CDR3 has 16 amino acids. With 3 bases removed from V and 5 bases from J, the gap between germline ends came to 14 bases. Germline V CDR1 and CDR2: SGHTA, FQGNSA. This chain uses TRBV7-2 with TRBJ1-6, with D perhaps matching TRBD1 (5 bases). Sequenced material: peripheral blood. The TCR sequence derives from a human donor in a cohort sampled during active COVID-19. The CDR3 DNA reads as TGTGCCAGCAGCTTGTCAGGGATCCCCAATAATTCACCCCTCCACTTT. Amino acids: CASSLSGIPNNSPLHF.